The clone carrying this TCR beta chain turned up a few times. The source of the sample is a study of read filtering for tumor transcriptome and immune sequencing. Molecular barcoded adaptors covering alpha/delta and beta/gamma chains were used on roughly 400 ng RNA. TCRdb called the reads again in MiXCR, with one record for every CDR3 protein. The sample contains more than 35,000 distinct CDR3 sequences, around 11% of which appear only once. In germline, CDR1 is SQVTM, CDR2 ANQGSEA. V lost 6 bases, J lost 7 bases, and 7 bases stayed unmatched. This CDR3 is 14 amino acids long. The chain combines TRBV29-1 with TRBJ2-1; 12 bases agree with TRBD1. This clonotype was obtained from a donor aged 40 or older with multiple myeloma. The sequencing input was a population of CD138-negative cells sorted from bone marrow. CDR3 in amino acids: CSVDGDRGRNEQFF. The CDR3 DNA sequence: TGCAGCGTGGATGGGGACAGGGGGCGGAATGAGCAGTTCTTC.